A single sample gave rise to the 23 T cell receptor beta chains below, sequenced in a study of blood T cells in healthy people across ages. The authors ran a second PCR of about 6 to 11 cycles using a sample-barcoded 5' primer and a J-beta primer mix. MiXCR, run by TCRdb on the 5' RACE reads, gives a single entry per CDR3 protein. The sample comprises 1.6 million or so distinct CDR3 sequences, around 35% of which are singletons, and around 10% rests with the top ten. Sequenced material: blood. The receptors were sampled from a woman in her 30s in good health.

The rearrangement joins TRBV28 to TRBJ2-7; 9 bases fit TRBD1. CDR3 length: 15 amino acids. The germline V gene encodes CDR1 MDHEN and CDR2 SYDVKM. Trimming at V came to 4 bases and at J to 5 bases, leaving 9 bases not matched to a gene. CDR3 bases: TGTGCCAGCAGTTACGAAGGACAGGGGCTGAACGAGCAGTACTTC. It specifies CASSYEGQGLNEQYF.

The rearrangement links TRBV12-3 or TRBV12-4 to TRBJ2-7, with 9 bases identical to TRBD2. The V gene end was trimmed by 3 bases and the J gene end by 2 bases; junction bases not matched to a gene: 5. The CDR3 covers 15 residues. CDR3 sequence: CASSLASGVTYEQYV. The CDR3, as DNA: TGTGCCAGCAGTTTGGCTAGCGGGGTCACCTACGAGCAGTACGTC.

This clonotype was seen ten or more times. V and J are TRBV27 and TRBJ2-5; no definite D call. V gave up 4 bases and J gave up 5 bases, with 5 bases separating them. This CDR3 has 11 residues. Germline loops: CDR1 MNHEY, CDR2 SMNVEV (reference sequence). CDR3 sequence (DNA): TGTGCCAGCAGTTCATACGAGACCCAGTACTTC. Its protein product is CASSSYETQYF.

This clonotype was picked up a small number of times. The CDR3, as DNA: TGCAGTGCCACAGGGGAAATGAACACAGATACGCAGTATTTT. Protein: CSATGEMNTDTQYF. The V call is TRBV20-1, the J call TRBJ2-3, with 7 positions matching TRBD1. The CDR3 totals 14 residues. With V trimmed by 6 bases and J by 2 bases, 8 bases remained unmatched. Germline CDR1 and CDR2: DFQATT and SNEGSKA (reference sequence).

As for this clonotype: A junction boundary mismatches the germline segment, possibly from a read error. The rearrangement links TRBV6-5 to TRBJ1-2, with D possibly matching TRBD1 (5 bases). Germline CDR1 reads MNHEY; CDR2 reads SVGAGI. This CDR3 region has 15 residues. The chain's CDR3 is CAGSYSDTTYYGYTF. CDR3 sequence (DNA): TGTGCCGGCAGTTACTCGGACACGACATACTATGGCTACACCTTC.

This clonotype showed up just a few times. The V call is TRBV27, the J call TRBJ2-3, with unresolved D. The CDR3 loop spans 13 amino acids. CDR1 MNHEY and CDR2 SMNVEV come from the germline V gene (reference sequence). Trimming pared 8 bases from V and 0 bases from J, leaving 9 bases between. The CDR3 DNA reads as TGTGCCAGCGCATTTCCTAGCACAGATACGCAGTATTTT. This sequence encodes CASAFPSTDTQYF.

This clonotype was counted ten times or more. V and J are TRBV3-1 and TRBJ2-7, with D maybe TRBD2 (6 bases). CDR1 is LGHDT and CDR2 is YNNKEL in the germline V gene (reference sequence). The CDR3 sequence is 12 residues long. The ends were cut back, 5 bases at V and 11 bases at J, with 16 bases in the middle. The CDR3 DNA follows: TGTGCCAGCAGCTTCAAACCGGGAGCTGAGTACTTC. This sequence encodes CASSFKPGAEYF.

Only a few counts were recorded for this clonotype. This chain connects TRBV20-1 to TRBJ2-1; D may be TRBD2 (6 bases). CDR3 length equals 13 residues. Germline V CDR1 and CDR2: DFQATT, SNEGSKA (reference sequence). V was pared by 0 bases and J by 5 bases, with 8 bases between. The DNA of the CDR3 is TGCAGTGCTAGAGAGGGGGGTAACAATGAGCAGTTCTTC. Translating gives CSAREGGNNEQFF.

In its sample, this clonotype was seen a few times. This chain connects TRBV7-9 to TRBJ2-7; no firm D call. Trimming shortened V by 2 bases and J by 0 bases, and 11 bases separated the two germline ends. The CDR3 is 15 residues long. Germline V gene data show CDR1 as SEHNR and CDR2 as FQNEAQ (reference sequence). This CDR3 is CASSLPSRSSYEQYF. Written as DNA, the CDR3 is TGTGCCAGCAGCTTACCGTCCCGTAGCTCCTACGAGCAGTACTTC.

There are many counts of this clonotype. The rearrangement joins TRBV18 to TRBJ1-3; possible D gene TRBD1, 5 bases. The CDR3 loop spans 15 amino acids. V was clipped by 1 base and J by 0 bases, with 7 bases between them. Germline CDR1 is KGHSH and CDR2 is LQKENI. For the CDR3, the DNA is TGTGCCAGCTCACCACGACAGACCTCTGGAAACACCATATATTTT. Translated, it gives CASSPRQTSGNTIYF.

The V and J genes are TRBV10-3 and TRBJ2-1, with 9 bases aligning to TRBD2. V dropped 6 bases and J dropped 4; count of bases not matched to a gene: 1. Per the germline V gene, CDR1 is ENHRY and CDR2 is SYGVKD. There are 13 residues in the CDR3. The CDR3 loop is CAISLAGYNEQFF. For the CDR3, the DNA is TGTGCCATCAGCCTAGCGGGGTACAATGAGCAGTTCTTC.

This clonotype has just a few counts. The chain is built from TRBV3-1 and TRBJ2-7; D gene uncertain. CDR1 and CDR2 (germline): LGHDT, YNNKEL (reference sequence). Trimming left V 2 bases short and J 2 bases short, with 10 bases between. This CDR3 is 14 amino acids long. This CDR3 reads CASSQRLATYEQYF. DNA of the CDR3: TGTGCCAGCAGCCAACGACTCGCCACCTACGAGCAGTACTTC.

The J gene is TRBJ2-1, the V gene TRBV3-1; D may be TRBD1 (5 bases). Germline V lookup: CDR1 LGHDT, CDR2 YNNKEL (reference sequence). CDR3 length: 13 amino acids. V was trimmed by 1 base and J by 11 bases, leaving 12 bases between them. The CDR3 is CASSQAQAPKQFF. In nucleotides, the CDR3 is TGTGCCAGCAGCCAAGCACAGGCCCCTAAGCAGTTCTTC.

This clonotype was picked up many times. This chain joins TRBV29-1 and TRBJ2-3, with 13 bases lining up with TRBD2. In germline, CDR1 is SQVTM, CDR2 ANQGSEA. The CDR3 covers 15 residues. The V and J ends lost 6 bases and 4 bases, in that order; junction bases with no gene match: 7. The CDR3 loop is CSVTSGRAPADTQYF. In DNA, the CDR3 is TGCAGCGTAACTAGCGGGAGGGCCCCGGCAGATACGCAGTATTTT.

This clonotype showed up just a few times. In DNA, the CDR3 is TGTGCCAGCAGTGAAACAGGCAGTTTTTTTACACCCCTCCACTTT. Translation gives CASSETGSFFTPLHF. The chain recombines TRBV25-1 with TRBJ1-6; a possible D gene is TRBD1 (5 bases). CDR1 is MGHDK and CDR2 is SYGVNS in the germline V gene. The V and J ends lost 2 bases and 11 bases respectively, with 16 bases between them. The CDR3 is 15 amino acids.

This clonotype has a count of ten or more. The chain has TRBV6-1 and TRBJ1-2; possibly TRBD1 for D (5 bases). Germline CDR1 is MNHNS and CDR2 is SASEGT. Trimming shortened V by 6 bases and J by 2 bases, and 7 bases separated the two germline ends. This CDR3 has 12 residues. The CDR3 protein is CASRGPNYGYTF. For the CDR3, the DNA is TGTGCCAGCAGGGGGCCCAACTATGGCTACACCTTC.

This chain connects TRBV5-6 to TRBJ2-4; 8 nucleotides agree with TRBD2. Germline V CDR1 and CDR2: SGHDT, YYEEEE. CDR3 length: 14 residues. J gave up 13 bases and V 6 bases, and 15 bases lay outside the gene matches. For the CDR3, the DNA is TGTGCCAGCACCCTGGGGGCTAGCGGGTCCAAGCAGTACTTC. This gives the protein CASTLGASGSKQYF. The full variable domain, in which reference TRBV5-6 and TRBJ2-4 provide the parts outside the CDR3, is DAGVTQSPTHLIKTRGQQVTLRCSPKSGHDTVSWYQQALGQGPQFIFQYYEEEERQRGNFPDRFSGHQFPNYSSELNVNALLLGDSALYLCASTLGASGSKQYFGAGTRLSVL.

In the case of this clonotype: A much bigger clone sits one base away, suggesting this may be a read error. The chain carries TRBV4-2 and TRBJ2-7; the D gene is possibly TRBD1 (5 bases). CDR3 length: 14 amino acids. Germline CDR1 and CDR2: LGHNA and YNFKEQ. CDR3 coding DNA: TGTGCCAGCAGCCAACTTAGGGGAACCTACGGGCAGTACTTC. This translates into CASSQLRGTYGQYF.

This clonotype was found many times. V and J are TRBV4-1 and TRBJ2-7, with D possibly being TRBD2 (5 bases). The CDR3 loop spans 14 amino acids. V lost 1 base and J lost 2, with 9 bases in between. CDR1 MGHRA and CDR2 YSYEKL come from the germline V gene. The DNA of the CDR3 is TGCGCCAGCAGCCAAGGGGCGGGTCCCTACGAGCAGTACTTC. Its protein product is CASSQGAGPYEQYF.

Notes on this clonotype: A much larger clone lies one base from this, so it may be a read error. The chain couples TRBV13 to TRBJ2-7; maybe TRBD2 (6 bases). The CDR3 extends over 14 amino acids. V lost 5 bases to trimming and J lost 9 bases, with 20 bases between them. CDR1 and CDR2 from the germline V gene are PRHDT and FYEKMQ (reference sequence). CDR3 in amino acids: CASSPMGLPDGQYF. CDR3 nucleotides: TGTGCCAGCAGCCCTATGGGACTCCCAGACGGGCAGTACTTC.

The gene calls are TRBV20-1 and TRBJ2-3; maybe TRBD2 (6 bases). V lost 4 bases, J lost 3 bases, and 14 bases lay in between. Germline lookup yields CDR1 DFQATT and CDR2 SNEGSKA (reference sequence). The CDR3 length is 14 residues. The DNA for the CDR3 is TGCAGTGCTACCCATCGGGAGACGACAGATACGCAGTATTTT. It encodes CSATHRETTDTQYF.

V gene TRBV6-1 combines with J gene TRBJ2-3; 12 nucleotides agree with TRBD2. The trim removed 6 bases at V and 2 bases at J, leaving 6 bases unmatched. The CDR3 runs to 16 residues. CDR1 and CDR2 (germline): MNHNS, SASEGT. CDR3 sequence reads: CASSTLAGGATDTQYF. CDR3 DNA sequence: TGTGCCAGCAGCACTCTAGCGGGGGGGGCCACAGATACGCAGTATTTT.

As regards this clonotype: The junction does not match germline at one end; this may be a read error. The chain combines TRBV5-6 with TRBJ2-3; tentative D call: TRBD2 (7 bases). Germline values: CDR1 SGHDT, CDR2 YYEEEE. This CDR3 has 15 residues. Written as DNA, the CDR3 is TGTGCCGGCAGCCCGAGGGGGGGCCGCACAGATACGCAGTATTTT. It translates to CAGSPRGGRTDTQYF.